Each of the 22 T cell receptor beta chains below was sequenced from the same sample in a study of T cells expressing NK-cell markers. TCRdb reworked the 5' RACE reads into one entry per CDR3 protein, no DNA. The ten most abundant clones cover under 1.5% of a sample with some 440,000 distinct CDR3 sequences. The specimen sequenced was blood T cells: a sorted CD56 or NKG2C T cell subset, CD4+ or CD8+ T cells, or bulk PBMC T cells (not recorded which). The receptor source for this set is a woman aged 50 to 60 in good health.

The chain combines TRBV12-3 or TRBV12-4 with TRBJ2-7; TCRdb selects TRBD1, and the lack of DNA leaves this call unchecked. The CDR3 runs 16 residues. CDR3 residues: CASSGPRDSRPYEQYF.

This sequence joins TRBV15 and TRBJ2-1; TCRdb proposes TRBD1, but this gene call is untestable without DNA. The CDR3 length is 13 residues. Germline V lookup: CDR1 LNHNV, CDR2 YYDKDF (reference sequence). CDR3 region: CATPPGWWDEQFF.

This CDR3 is CSARGPVVGTDTQYF. The chain employs TRBV20-1 and TRBJ2-3. Germline values: CDR1 DFQATT, CDR2 SNEGSKA (reference sequence). The CDR3 totals 15 residues.

The CDR3 reads CASSLRVASNNEQFF. The chain links TRBV5-6 to TRBJ2-1. The CDR3 is 15 amino acids. In germline, CDR1 is SGHDT, CDR2 YYEEEE.

The V gene is TRBV20-1, the J gene TRBJ1-1. The germline V gene encodes CDR1 DFQATT and CDR2 SNEGSKA (reference sequence). This CDR3 is built from 12 residues. This chain's CDR3 is CSAKSVVTEAFF.

The V gene is TRBV19, the J gene TRBJ2-1; TCRdb's assignment of TRBD1 cannot be checked, as there is no DNA. The CDR3 totals 13 residues. CDR1 and CDR2 from the germline V gene are LNHDA and SQIVND (reference sequence). This chain's CDR3 is CASSIDDPGEQFF.

The chain joins TRBV10-3 to TRBJ2-2; no DNA is available, so the TRBD1 call from TCRdb remains unchecked. Germline loops: CDR1 ENHRY, CDR2 SYGVKD. This CDR3 comprises 14 residues. CDR3 amino acids: CAISESTRAGELFF.

CDR3 sequence reads: CASSLRGQRTEAFF. The J gene is TRBJ1-1, the V gene TRBV7-3; checking the TCRdb D call of TRBD1 is not possible without DNA. Germline lookup yields CDR1 SGHTA and CDR2 FQGTGA. The CDR3 spans 14 residues.

The V and J genes are TRBV20-1 and TRBJ1-4; TCRdb indicates TRBD1, and absent DNA this call remains unverified. CDR1 is DFQATT and CDR2 is SNEGSKA in the germline V gene (reference sequence). The CDR3 is 13 residues long. CDR3 region: CSARTGGSEKLFF.

Measured by frequency, this clonotype is medium-sized. The chain combines TRBV20-1 with TRBJ2-5; TCRdb's D gene call, TRBD1, goes unchecked for lack of DNA. Germline V gene lookup returns CDR1 DFQATT and CDR2 SNEGSKA (reference sequence). CDR3 length: 15 residues. CDR3 in amino acids: CSATLDSGTQETQYF.

The chain joins TRBV3-1 to TRBJ2-7. The length of the CDR3 is 12 residues. The germline gives CDR1 LGHDT, CDR2 YNNKEL (reference sequence). CDR3 residues: CASSQKLNEQYF.

This rearrangement joins TRBV20-1 to TRBJ1-1; no DNA is available, so the TRBD1 call from TCRdb remains unchecked. The germline V gene has CDR1 DFQATT and CDR2 SNEGSKA (reference sequence). The CDR3 sequence is 13 residues long. CDR3: CSARGQYHTEAFF.

The CDR3 here is CASSWPGTDNEQFF. The chain combines TRBV5-4 with TRBJ2-1; without DNA, the TCRdb call of TRBD1 cannot be checked. Germline-derived CDR1 and CDR2 are SGHNT and YYREEE (reference sequence). The length of the CDR3 is 14 residues.

The chain employs TRBV29-1 and TRBJ2-1; TCRdb proposes TRBD2, but this gene call is untestable without DNA. CDR1 is SQVTM, CDR2 ANQGSEA, per germline. The CDR3 runs 11 residues. The CDR3 region is CSAEREIEQFF.

This chain joins TRBV24-1 and TRBJ2-2; TCRdb returns TRBD1, unconfirmable since there is no DNA. This CDR3 is built from 14 residues. CDR1 KGHDR and CDR2 SFDVKD come from the germline V gene. CDR3 protein: CATTSDTNTGELFF.

V is TRBV3-1 and J is TRBJ2-6. The CDR3 is 14 amino acids. The germline gives CDR1 LGHDT, CDR2 YNNKEL (reference sequence). The CDR3 is CASSRGYGANVLTF.

J is TRBJ1-1 and V is TRBV12-3 or TRBV12-4. This CDR3 region has 17 residues. This CDR3 reads CASSQPLWVGLNTEAFF.

The chain carries TRBV20-1 and TRBJ2-7; TCRdb's D gene call, TRBD2, goes unchecked for lack of DNA. Germline V gene lookup returns CDR1 DFQATT and CDR2 SNEGSKA (reference sequence). This CDR3 has 14 residues. The CDR3 sequence: CSARWAGLEWEQYF.

The chain is built from TRBV10-2 and TRBJ2-7; lacking DNA, the TRBD2 call made by TCRdb goes unchecked. CDR1 and CDR2 (germline): WSHSY, SAAADI. CDR3 length equals 15 residues. This CDR3 is CASKGTSGYSYEQYF.

This chain uses TRBV9 with TRBJ2-2; TCRdb picks TRBD2, but there is no DNA to check that call. Germline CDR1 is SGDLS and CDR2 is YYNGEE. The CDR3 spans 15 residues. The CDR3 spells CASSVRPLEAGELFF.

The chain joins TRBV9 to TRBJ2-7; the TRBD2 assignment by TCRdb is unverifiable without DNA. There are 14 residues in the CDR3. From germline, CDR1 is SGDLS and CDR2 YYNGEE. CDR3: CASSVTGTSGRQYF.

The chain carries TRBV12-5 and TRBJ2-5; the D call of TRBD1 rests on TCRdb alone, since no DNA is present to check it. The CDR3 loop spans 14 amino acids. In germline, CDR1 is LGHNT, CDR2 FRNRAP. CDR3 region: CASGSDRGKETQYF.